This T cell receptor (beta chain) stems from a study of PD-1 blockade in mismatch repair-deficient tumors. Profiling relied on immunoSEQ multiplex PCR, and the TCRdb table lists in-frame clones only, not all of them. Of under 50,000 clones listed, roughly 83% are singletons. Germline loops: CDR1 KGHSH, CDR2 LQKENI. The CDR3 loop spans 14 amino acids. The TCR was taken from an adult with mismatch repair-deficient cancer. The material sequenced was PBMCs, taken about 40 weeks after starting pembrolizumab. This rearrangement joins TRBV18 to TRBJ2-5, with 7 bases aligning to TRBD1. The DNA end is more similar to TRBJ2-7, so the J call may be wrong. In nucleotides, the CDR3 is TGTGCCAGCTCAACAGGGGTCCGCTCCTACGAGCAGTACTTC. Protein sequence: CASSTGVRSYEQYF.